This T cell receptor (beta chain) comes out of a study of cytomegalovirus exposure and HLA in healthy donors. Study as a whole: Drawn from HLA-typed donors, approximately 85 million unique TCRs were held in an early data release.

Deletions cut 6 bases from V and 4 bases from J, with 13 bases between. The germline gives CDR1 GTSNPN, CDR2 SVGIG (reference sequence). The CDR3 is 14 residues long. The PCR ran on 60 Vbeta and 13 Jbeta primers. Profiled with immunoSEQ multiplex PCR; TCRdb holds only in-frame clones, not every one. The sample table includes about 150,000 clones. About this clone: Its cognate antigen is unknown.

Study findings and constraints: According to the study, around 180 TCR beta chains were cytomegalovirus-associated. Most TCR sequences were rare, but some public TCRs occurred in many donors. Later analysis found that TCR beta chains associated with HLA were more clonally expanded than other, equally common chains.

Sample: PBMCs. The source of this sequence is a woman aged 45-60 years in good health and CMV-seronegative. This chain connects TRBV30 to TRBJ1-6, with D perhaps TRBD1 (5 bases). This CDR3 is CACFPRGYNSPLHF. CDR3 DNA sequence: TGTGCCTGCTTTCCTAGGGGTTATAATTCACCCCTCCACTTT.